This entry lists 26 T cell receptor beta chains sequenced from one sample in a study of T cell repertoires in cytomegalovirus infection. No antigen has been assigned to these receptors. TCRdb reprocessed the reads with MiXCR, giving one entry per CDR3 protein. The sample holds around 71,000 distinct CDR3 sequences; 20% are singletons and the top ten take approximately 61%. The sample consisted of CD8+ T cells from cultured PBMCs, taken from culture after CMV antigen stimulation. These receptors were taken from a human donor in good health (CMV status not recorded). Some clones in this sample may be carry-over from other donors' samples.

The rearrangement joins TRBV12-3 or TRBV12-4 to TRBJ1-2, with TRBD1 matching over 8 bases. The CDR3 length is 16 residues. Trimming at V came to 8 bases and at J to 6 bases, leaving 17 bases not matched to a gene. The CDR3 bases are TGTGCCAGCCTACCCCTCCGGCAGGGGGCGATTCATGGCTACACCTTC. Encoded protein: CASLPLRQGAIHGYTF.

This clonotype was observed a few times. The CDR3 bases are TGTGCCAGCGGACGGGGCGCGGGGAGCACAGATACGCAGTATTTT. Protein product: CASGRGAGSTDTQYF. J is TRBJ2-3 and V is TRBV7-9; D might be TRBD2 (6 bases). Between the trimmed V and J ends, which lost 8 bases and 0 bases, there was a span of 15 bases. Germline V gives CDR1 SEHNR, CDR2 FQNEAQ (reference sequence). The CDR3 is 15 residues long.

The chain links TRBV7-9 to TRBJ2-5; D perhaps matches TRBD1 (5 bases). The CDR3 length is 14 residues. V lost 5 bases and J 1 base, leaving 11 bases between the germline ends. Germline V gene lookup returns CDR1 SEHNR and CDR2 FQNEAQ (reference sequence). CDR3 loop: CASSPRDSQETQYF. In nucleotides, the CDR3 is TGTGCCAGCAGCCCCCGTGACAGCCAAGAGACCCAGTACTTC.

J is TRBJ1-1 and V is TRBV6-2 or TRBV6-3, with unresolved D. The germline V and J ends were trimmed by 6 bases and 7 bases, with 15 bases remaining between them. Per germline, CDR1 MNHEY and CDR2 SVGEGT. The CDR3 loop spans 13 amino acids. CDR3: CASSHPGWNEAFF. CDR3 nucleotide sequence: TGTGCCAGCAGCCATCCGGGGTGGAATGAAGCTTTCTTT.

The chain has TRBV27 and TRBJ2-3, with D possibly matching TRBD2 (6 bases). The length of the CDR3 is 14 residues. CDR1 and CDR2 (germline): MNHEY, SMNVEV (reference sequence). V shed 8 bases and J shed 8 bases, with 20 bases lying between them. As DNA, the CDR3 is TGTGCCAGCGGCCCAAGGGGAGGTCGCGGTACGCAGTATTTT. Protein: CASGPRGGRGTQYF.

The rearrangement links TRBV6-5 to TRBJ2-1; D ambiguous. The CDR3 extends over 15 amino acids. Per germline, CDR1 MNHEY and CDR2 SVGAGI. Trimming left V 5 bases short and J 2 bases short, with 13 bases between. CDR3 residues: CASSTQDGAYNEQFF. CDR3 DNA sequence: TGTGCCAGCAGTACCCAGGACGGTGCCTACAATGAGCAGTTCTTC.

The rearrangement links TRBV5-4 to TRBJ1-6; D might be TRBD1 (6 bases). CDR1 is SGHNT, CDR2 YYREEE, per germline (reference sequence). This CDR3 contains 12 residues. Trimming pared 5 bases from V and 8 bases from J, leaving 8 bases between. This chain's CDR3 is CASRDRYSPLHF. The CDR3 DNA is TGTGCCAGCAGGGACAGATATTCACCCCTCCACTTT.

In this sample, this clonotype turned up a few times. The chain employs TRBV6-2 or TRBV6-3 and TRBJ1-1; TRBD1 matches at 7 bases. Germline trimming cut 2 bases from V and 5 bases from J; bases unmatched to any gene: 8. The germline V gene has CDR1 MNHEY and CDR2 SVGEGT. The CDR3 runs to 15 residues. The CDR3 here is CASSYPEGARTEAFF. The CDR3 bases are TGTGCCAGCAGTTACCCGGAGGGGGCGCGAACTGAAGCTTTCTTT.

This clonotype has just a few counts. The rearrangement uses TRBV7-2 and TRBJ2-1; D is tentatively TRBD1 or TRBD2 (6 bases each). Germline V CDR1 and CDR2: SGHTA, FQGNSA. The CDR3 consists of 14 residues. The V and J ends lost 4 bases and 8 bases respectively, with 15 bases between them. In DNA, the CDR3 is TGTGCCAGCAGCTACTCCTTTAGGGGGGATGAGCAGTTCTTC. Translation: CASSYSFRGDEQFF.

J is TRBJ2-7 and V is TRBV7-2; D is undetermined. CDR3 length equals 15 residues. Per germline, CDR1 SGHTA and CDR2 FQGNSA. V lost 1 base and J 3 bases, leaving 13 bases between the germline ends. The CDR3 sequence is CASSLGQGIGYEQYF. DNA of the CDR3: TGTGCCAGCAGCTTAGGACAAGGAATCGGCTACGAGCAGTACTTC.

This clonotype has only a few counts. This sequence joins TRBV7-8 and TRBJ2-1; unclear D gene. This CDR3 comprises 15 residues. With 3 bases removed from V and 15 bases from J, the gap between germline ends came to 24 bases. Germline values: CDR1 SGHVS, CDR2 FQNEAQ. CDR3 DNA sequence: TGTGCCAGCAGCTTGAATACCGGGCTACATGATAGAGGGTTCTTC. Protein product: CASSLNTGLHDRGFF.

This clonotype was seen a few times. This chain links TRBV4-3 with TRBJ1-5, with 8 bases aligning to TRBD1. The CDR3 sequence is 18 residues long. CDR1 and CDR2 from the germline V gene are LGHNA and YSLEER. The V segment lost 0 bases and the J segment 2 bases; nucleotides outside the gene matches: 9. CDR3 in amino acids: CASSQDATGEGGNQPQHF. For the CDR3, the DNA is TGCGCCAGCAGCCAAGATGCGACAGGGGAAGGAGGCAATCAGCCCCAGCATTTT.

This clonotype came up many times. V usage is TRBV7-8 and J usage is TRBJ2-7; D remains unclear. Germline CDR1 SGHVS, CDR2 FQNEAQ. The length of the CDR3 is 11 residues. V was cut by 1 base and J by 5 bases, with 3 bases left in between. The CDR3 region has the DNA TGTGCCAGCAGCTTAGAAAACGAGCAGTACTTC. It codes for CASSLENEQYF.

This chain joins TRBV11-2 and TRBJ2-5; D ambiguous. With 5 bases removed from V and 0 bases from J, the gap between germline ends came to 16 bases. This CDR3 is 16 amino acids long. Germline CDR1 and CDR2: SGHAT and FQNNGV. The CDR3 nucleotides are TGTGCCAGCAGCCCCCCATCCACACAGTACCAAGAGACCCAGTACTTC. Its protein product is CASSPPSTQYQETQYF.

This clonotype was detected a few times. The V call is TRBV29-1, the J call TRBJ2-7, with D unclear. The length of the CDR3 is 13 residues. Trimming stripped 3 bases from V and 0 bases from J, with 9 bases between. Per germline, CDR1 SQVTM and CDR2 ANQGSEA. CDR3 sequence (DNA): TGCAGCGTTGAGTCCGACAACTCCTACGAGCAGTACTTC. It codes for CSVESDNSYEQYF.

The chain employs TRBV11-2 and TRBJ1-2; 10 bases line up with TRBD1. This CDR3 is 18 amino acids long. V shed 4 bases, J shed 8 bases, and the junction held 19 bases outside the gene matches. CDR1 is SGHAT, CDR2 FQNNGV, per germline. CDR3 in amino acids: CASSSYFGQGEVPGGYTF. In DNA form, the CDR3 reads TGTGCCAGCAGCTCTTACTTCGGACAGGGGGAGGTACCAGGGGGCTACACCTTC.

This clonotype was detected only a few times. J is TRBJ1-2 and V is TRBV27, with TRBD1 matching over 7 bases. Germline loops: CDR1 MNHEY, CDR2 SMNVEV (reference sequence). The CDR3 sequence is 16 residues long. Losses at the gene ends were 4 bases for V and 7 bases for J; bases not matched to a gene: 15. The CDR3 DNA is TGTGCCAGCAGTTCCAGGGGGGGTGCTTATATAGGTGGCTACACCTTC. It is translated as CASSSRGGAYIGGYTF.

This clonotype was found a few times. The V gene is TRBV7-2, the J gene TRBJ1-1, with D possibly being TRBD1 (5 bases). The germline V gene has CDR1 SGHTA and CDR2 FQGNSA. CDR3 length equals 12 residues. V gave up 8 bases and J gave up 2 bases, with 9 bases separating them. The CDR3 DNA sequence: TGTGCCAGCCCGGGGACTAACACTGAAGCTTTCTTT. Translated, it gives CASPGTNTEAFF. Full variable domain (remainder filled in from reference TRBV7-2 and TRBJ1-1): GAGVSQSPSNKVTEKGKDVELRCDPISGHTALYWYRQSLGQGLEFLIYFQGNSAPDKSGLPSDRFSAERTGGSVSTLTIQRTQQEDSAVYLCASPGTNTEAFFGQGTRLTVV.

This clonotype was counted many times. The chain carries TRBV12-3 or TRBV12-4 and TRBJ1-5; 8 bases match TRBD1. This CDR3 region has 15 residues. Trimming removed 5 bases from V and 7 bases from J; junction bases left unmatched: 10. Here the CDR3 DNA reads TGTGCCAGCAGTATAAGGACAGGGCAACTGCAGCCCCAGCATTTT. This encodes CASSIRTGQLQPQHF.

This clonotype was recorded a few times. This chain joins TRBV12-5 and TRBJ1-1; 8 bases line up with TRBD1. Germline V gene sequence: CDR1 LGHNT, CDR2 FRNRAP. V lost 5 bases, J lost 5 bases, and 13 bases stayed unmatched. CDR3 length: 16 amino acids. The CDR3 region has the DNA TGTGCTAGTGGTCTCAACCTCAGGGGGCTTGGGACTGAAGCTTTCTTT. This encodes CASGLNLRGLGTEAFF.

The chain is built from TRBV3-1 and TRBJ1-1; D remains unclear. This CDR3 has 13 residues. The V gene lost 4 bases and the J gene lost 3 bases, with 9 bases spanning the gap. In germline, CDR1 is LGHDT, CDR2 YNNKEL (reference sequence). In DNA, the CDR3 is TGTGCCAGCAGCCCAAATAGGTACACTGAAGCTTTCTTT. Translating it yields CASSPNRYTEAFF.

CDR3 nucleotide sequence: TGTGCCAGCAGCTCCCGCCTAAGGGGGCAAAACTATGGCTACACCTTC. This codes for CASSSRLRGQNYGYTF. The chain has TRBV7-6 and TRBJ1-2; TRBD1 agrees at 7 bases. Germline V lookup: CDR1 SGHVS, CDR2 FNYEAQ. CDR3 length equals 16 residues. V lost 4 bases and J lost 2; bases outside the gene matches: 10. Drawing the rest from reference TRBV7-6 and TRBJ1-2, the complete variable domain is GAGVSQSPRYKVTKRGQDVALRCDPISGHVSLYWYRQALGQGPEFLTYFNYEAQQDKSGLPNDRFSAERPEGSISTLTIQRTEQRDSAMYRCASSSRLRGQNYGYTFGSGTRLTVV.

The V and J genes are TRBV7-8 and TRBJ1-2; D uncertain. The V gene lost 0 bases and the J gene lost 8 bases, with 13 bases spanning the gap. CDR1 and CDR2 from the germline V gene are SGHVS and FQNEAQ. This CDR3 spans 14 amino acids. The DNA of the CDR3 is TGTGCCAGCAGCTTAGCCGGGCAGCCTAAGGGCTACACCTTC. As protein: CASSLAGQPKGYTF.

V is TRBV9 and J is TRBJ1-5, with unresolved D. With 0 bases removed from V and 0 bases from J, the gap between germline ends came to 4 bases. Germline loops: CDR1 SGDLS, CDR2 YYNGEE. The CDR3 loop spans 14 amino acids. Written as DNA, the CDR3 is TGTGCCAGCAGCGTAGGACATAGCAATCAGCCCCAGCATTTT. It is translated as CASSVGHSNQPQHF. Complete variable domain (other parts from reference TRBV9 and TRBJ1-5): DSGVTQTPKHLITATGQRVTLRCSPRSGDLSVYWYQQSLDQGLQFLIQYYNGEERAKGNILERFSAQQFPDLHSELNLSSLELGDSALYFCASSVGHSNQPQHFGDGTRLSIL.

CDR3 in amino acids: CASSLRPSGGAYNEQFF. CDR3 DNA sequence: TGTGCCAGCAGCTTAAGGCCTAGCGGGGGGGCCTACAATGAGCAGTTCTTC. The chain couples TRBV7-3 to TRBJ2-1, with TRBD2 matching 12 bases. Per the germline V gene, CDR1 is SGHTA and CDR2 is FQGTGA. CDR3 length equals 17 residues. Losses at the gene ends were 1 base for V and 2 bases for J; bases not matched to a gene: 3.

V gene TRBV4-3 combines with J gene TRBJ2-1; D not resolved. Germline V lookup: CDR1 LGHNA, CDR2 YSLEER. This CDR3 contains 15 residues. Trimming pared 0 bases from V and 3 bases from J, leaving 9 bases between. As DNA, the CDR3 is TGCGCCAGCAGCCAAGATCCAATGCTCTACAATGAGCAGTTCTTC. This gives the protein CASSQDPMLYNEQFF.